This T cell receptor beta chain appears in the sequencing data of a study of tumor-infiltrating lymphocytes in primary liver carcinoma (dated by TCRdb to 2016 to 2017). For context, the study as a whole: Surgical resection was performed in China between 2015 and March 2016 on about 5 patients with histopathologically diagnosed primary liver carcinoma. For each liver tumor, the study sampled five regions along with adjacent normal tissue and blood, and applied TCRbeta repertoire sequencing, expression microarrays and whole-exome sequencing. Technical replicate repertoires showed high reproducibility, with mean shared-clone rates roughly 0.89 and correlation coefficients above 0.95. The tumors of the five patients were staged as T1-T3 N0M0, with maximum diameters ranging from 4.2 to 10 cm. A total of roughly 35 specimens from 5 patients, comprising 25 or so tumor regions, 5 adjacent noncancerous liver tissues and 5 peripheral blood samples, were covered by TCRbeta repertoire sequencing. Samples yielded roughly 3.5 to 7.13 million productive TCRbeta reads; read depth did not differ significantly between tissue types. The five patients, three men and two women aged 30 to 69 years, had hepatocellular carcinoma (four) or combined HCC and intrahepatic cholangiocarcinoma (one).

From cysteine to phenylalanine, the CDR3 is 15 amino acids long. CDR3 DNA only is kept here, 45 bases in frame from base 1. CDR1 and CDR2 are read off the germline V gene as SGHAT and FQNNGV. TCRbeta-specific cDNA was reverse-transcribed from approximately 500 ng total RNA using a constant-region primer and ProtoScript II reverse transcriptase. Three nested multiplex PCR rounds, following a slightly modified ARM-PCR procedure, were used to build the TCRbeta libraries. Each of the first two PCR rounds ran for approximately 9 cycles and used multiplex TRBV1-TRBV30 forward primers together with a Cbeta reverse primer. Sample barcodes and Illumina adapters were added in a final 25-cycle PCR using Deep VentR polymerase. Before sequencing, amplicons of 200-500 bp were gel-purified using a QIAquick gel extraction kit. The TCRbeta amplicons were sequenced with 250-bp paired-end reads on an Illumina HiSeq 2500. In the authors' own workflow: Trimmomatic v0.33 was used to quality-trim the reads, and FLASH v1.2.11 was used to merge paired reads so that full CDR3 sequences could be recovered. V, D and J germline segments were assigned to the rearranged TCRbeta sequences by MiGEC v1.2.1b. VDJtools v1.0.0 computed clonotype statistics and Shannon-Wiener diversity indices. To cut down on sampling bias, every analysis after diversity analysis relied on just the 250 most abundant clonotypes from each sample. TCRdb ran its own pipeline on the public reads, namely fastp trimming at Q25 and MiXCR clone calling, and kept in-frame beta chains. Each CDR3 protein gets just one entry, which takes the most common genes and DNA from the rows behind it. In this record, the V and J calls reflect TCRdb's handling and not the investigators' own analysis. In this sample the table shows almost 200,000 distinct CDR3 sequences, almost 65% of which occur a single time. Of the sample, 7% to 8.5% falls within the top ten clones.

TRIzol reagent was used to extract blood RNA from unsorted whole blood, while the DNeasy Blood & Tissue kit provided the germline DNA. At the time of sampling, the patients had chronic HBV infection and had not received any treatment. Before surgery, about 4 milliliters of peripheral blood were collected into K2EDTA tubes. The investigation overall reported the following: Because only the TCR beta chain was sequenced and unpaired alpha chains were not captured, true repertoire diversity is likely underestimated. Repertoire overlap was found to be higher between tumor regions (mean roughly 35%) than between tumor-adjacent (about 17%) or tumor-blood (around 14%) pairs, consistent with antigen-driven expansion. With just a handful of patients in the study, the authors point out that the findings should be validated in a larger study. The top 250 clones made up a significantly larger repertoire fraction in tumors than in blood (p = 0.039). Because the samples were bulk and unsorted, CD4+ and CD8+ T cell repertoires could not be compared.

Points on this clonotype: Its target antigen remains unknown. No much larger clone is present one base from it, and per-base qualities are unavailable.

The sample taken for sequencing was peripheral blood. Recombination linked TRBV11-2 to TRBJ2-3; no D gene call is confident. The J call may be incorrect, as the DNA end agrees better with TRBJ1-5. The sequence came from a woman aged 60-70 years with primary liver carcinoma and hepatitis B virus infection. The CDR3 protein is CASSLVSGIADTQHF. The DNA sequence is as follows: TGTGCCAGCAGCTTAGTCAGCGGGATAGCAGATACGCAGCATTTT.